This T cell receptor beta chain was profiled in a study of shared clonotypes between healthy human individuals. Per the germline V gene, CDR1 is SGHVS and CDR2 is FQNEAQ. V lost 1 base to trimming and J lost 2 bases; unmatched junction nucleotides: 3. This CDR3 contains 15 residues. At a deep level, the assay was run. Each subset's genomic DNA was split evenly across several immunoSEQ plates. The protocol was immunoSEQ multiplex PCR, while the TCRdb copy is restricted to in-frame clones and leaves out a portion. The data show over 400,000 clones, around 73% seen once. Adult Caucasians living in Nashville, Tennessee made up all of the donors. Roughly 93 million PBMCs supplied genomic DNA for unsorted samples.

Sequenced sample: PBMCs. The genes are TRBV7-8 and TRBJ2-5; 8 bases line up with TRBD1. The sequence derives from a woman aged 40-49 years in good health. Some clones in this sample may be carry-over from other donors' samples. CDR3 nucleotide sequence: TGTGCCAGCAGCTTAGGGACAGGGCGACAAGAGACCCAGTACTTC. Its translation is CASSLGTGRQETQYF.